The present T cell receptor (beta chain) was sequenced within a study of blood T cell repertoires in COVID-19. Overall study: The study drew acute and convalescent COVID-19 samples from the United States, Italy and Spain. T cells, B-cell-depleted T cells, or PBMCs supplied cDNA or gDNA.

Germline V gene data show CDR1 as SQVTM and CDR2 as ANQGSEA. V gave up 0 bases and J gave up 0 bases, with 8 bases separating them. The CDR3 is 15 amino acids. Libraries were prepared by immunoSEQ multiplex PCR; TCRdb keeps only in-frame clonotypes and omits some of them. The sample holds around 260,000 clones, around 87% seen once. Sequences were obtained from peripheral blood. The J gene is TRBJ2-2, the V gene TRBV29-1; D possibly corresponds to TRBD1 (6 bases). The receptor's source is a woman aged 40 to 49 who had recovered from COVID-19. The CDR3 DNA reads TGCAGCGTTGAAGATAACAGGGCGAACACCGGGGAGCTGTTTTTT. Its translation: CSVEDNRANTGELFF.